What follows is one T cell receptor beta chain and its context. Antigen: not known. One entry per CDR3 protein results from TCRdb running MiXCR on the RACE reads. The data show 75,000 to 95,000 distinct CDR3 sequences, more than 9.5% seen once. Trimming removed 1 base from V and 3 bases from J, with 9 bases in between. The CDR3 consists of 14 residues. The germline gives CDR1 SGHTA, CDR2 FQGNSA. Time point: patch test 2, 6 weeks after DPC sensitization. The treatment: therapeutic diphenylcyclopropenone sensitization with weekly scalp DPC. Blood draws came before every patch-test application. RNA extraction used unfractionated whole blood as the source of total RNA. The sample is drawn from a study of human T cells and chemical hapten exposure. General study findings and limits: TCRs whose frequency exceeded 1 in 1000 remained the same following DPC sensitization. The formation of large CDR3 similarity clusters by expanded TCRs significantly exceeded that of controls.

This receptor was identified in a middle-aged man with alopecia areata. Some clones in this sample may be carry-over from other donors' samples. The sample in question was whole blood, obtained in connection with sensitization to the hapten diphenylcyclopropenone (DPC). This chain joins TRBV7-2 and TRBJ1-2; possible D gene TRBD1, 5 bases. CDR3 DNA sequence: TGTGCCAGCAGCTTAGACGGCAGGGACTATGGCTACACCTTC. It specifies CASSLDGRDYGYTF.